The present entry profiles one T cell receptor beta chain with its context. The antigen remains unidentified. The data were produced by immunoSEQ multiplex PCR, yet TCRdb's version contains in-frame clones alone and is incomplete. The sample includes some 60,000 clones, about four fifths seen only once; the top ten take roughly 3.5%. This entry comes from a study of a mutant IDH1 vaccine in newly diagnosed glioma. Points from the study as a whole: Immune responses induced by the vaccine were seen in about 93% of patients, spanning multiple MHC alleles.

Sample time point: week 11, during vaccination. Every vaccine dose comprised 300 ug of mutant IDH1 20-mer peptide plus topical imiquimod. The germline V gene encodes CDR1 PRHDT and CDR2 FYEKMQ (reference sequence). The CDR3 is 15 amino acids. V was pared by 6 bases and J by 3 bases, with 10 bases of the junction left unmatched. The origin of this receptor is a man younger than 45 with glioma. The sample consisted of PBMCs, taken from a glioma patient whose treatment included an IDH1 peptide vaccine. The chain has TRBV13 and TRBJ2-7, with 8 bases matching TRBD1. Written as DNA, the CDR3 is TGTGCCAGCAGTTCCAGACAGGGGACCCACTACGAGCAGTACTTC. It is translated as CASSSRQGTHYEQYF.